This T cell receptor beta chain appears in the sequencing data of a study of PD-1 blockade in classical Hodgkin lymphoma. Study-wide findings and caveats: The repertoire differences lack a defined cause, possibly disease activity or prior therapy. Reported baseline diversity: healthy donors highest, relapsed/refractory patients lowest.

This table comes from immunoSEQ multiplex PCR, and its TCRdb copy is limited to in-frame clones, with some not included. Of about 25,000 clones in the sample, over 85% are singletons; the top ten hold under 5%. Comments on this clone: What it binds is not known.

Germline values: CDR1 MNHNS, CDR2 SASEGT. This CDR3 has 14 residues. Trimming took 10 bases from V and 2 from J, leaving 17 bases between them. As to time point: newly diagnosed, previously untreated cHL patient sample. The sample comprised peripheral blood mononuclear cells (PBMCs). The chain couples TRBV6-1 to TRBJ1-1; D might be TRBD1 (6 bases). The origin of this receptor is a human donor with classical Hodgkin lymphoma. For the CDR3, the DNA is TGTGCCACCAAAACCGGGACAATAAACACTGAAGCTTTCTTT. Residues: CATKTGTINTEAFF.